The 32 T cell receptor beta chains below come from one sample, sequenced in a study of cytomegalovirus exposure and HLA in healthy donors. The PCR ran on 60 Vbeta and 13 Jbeta primers. TCRdb keeps only in-frame clones here, not all; method: immunoSEQ multiplex PCR. In total, the table holds 180,000 or so clones. Source material: PBMCs. The receptors shown here come from a woman aged 18-30 years in good health and CMV-seropositive.

The chain is built from TRBV30 and TRBJ2-5, with a tentative D call TRBD2 (6 bases). The DNA end favors TRBJ2-7, so the J call may be wrong. This CDR3 spans 13 amino acids. Germline lookup yields CDR1 GTSNPN and CDR2 SVGIG (reference sequence). Written as DNA, the CDR3 is TGTGCCTGGAGTGTACTAGCTCGGTACGAGCAGTACTTC. Its translation: CAWSVLARYEQYF.

The chain employs TRBV27 and TRBJ2-1; 12 nucleotides line up with TRBD2. There are 15 residues in the CDR3. With 6 bases clipped from V and 4 bases from J, the junction kept 4 bases outside the gene matches. Germline CDR1 reads MNHEY; CDR2 reads SMNVEV (reference sequence). The CDR3 protein is CASRLAGGLYNEQFF. For the CDR3, the DNA is TGTGCCAGCAGGCTAGCGGGAGGGCTGTACAATGAGCAGTTCTTC.

The rearrangement uses TRBV27 and TRBJ1-2; D possibly corresponds to TRBD1 (5 bases). The ends were cut back, 5 bases at V and 2 bases at J, with 9 bases in the middle. Germline-derived CDR1 and CDR2 are MNHEY and SMNVEV (reference sequence). The CDR3 extends over 13 amino acids. This CDR3 reads CASSARQNYGYTF. CDR3 DNA: TGTGCCAGCAGTGCTCGACAGAACTATGGCTACACCTTC.

Note on this clone: A read error may account for a junction end that differs from germline. This sequence joins TRBV20-1 and TRBJ1-2; D gene ambiguous. Germline lookup yields CDR1 DFQATT and CDR2 SNEGSKA (reference sequence). The CDR3 has 11 residues. The CDR3 protein is CSAAANHGYTF. The DNA of the CDR3 is TGCAGTGCTGCTGCTAACCATGGCTACACCTTC.

The chain recombines TRBV4-3 with TRBJ2-5; 11 nucleotides align to TRBD1. Germline V gene sequence: CDR1 LGHNA, CDR2 YSLEER. The CDR3 totals 15 residues. V shed 3 bases and J 5 bases; nucleotides not matched to a gene: 5. This CDR3 is CASSHGQGAYETQYF. CDR3 sequence (DNA): TGCGCCAGCAGCCACGGACAGGGGGCGTATGAGACCCAGTACTTC.

V usage is TRBV29-1 and J usage is TRBJ2-1, with a possible D match to TRBD2 (7 bases). CDR3 length equals 17 residues. The germline gives CDR1 SQVTM, CDR2 ANQGSEA. V lost 2 bases, J lost 3 bases, and 20 bases lay in between. Here the CDR3 reads CSVERGVLANNYNEQFF. CDR3 in DNA: TGCAGCGTTGAAAGGGGGGTACTAGCGAATAACTACAATGAGCAGTTCTTC.

This chain connects TRBV7-6 to TRBJ1-1; no clear D. Trimming took off 5 bases at V and 4 bases at J, with 17 bases between the two ends. Per the germline V gene, CDR1 is SGHVS and CDR2 is FNYEAQ. The length of the CDR3 is 15 residues. The CDR3 is CASSPRRGSGTEAFF. The DNA of the CDR3 is TGTGCCAGCAGCCCCCGGCGGGGTAGTGGCACTGAAGCTTTCTTT.

This rearrangement joins TRBV20-1 to TRBJ1-6; D unclear. This CDR3 region has 11 residues. V shed 6 bases and J shed 8 bases, with 8 bases lying between them. The germline V gene has CDR1 DFQATT and CDR2 SNEGSKA (reference sequence). CDR3 region: CSARSDSPLHF. In nucleotides, the CDR3 is TGCAGTGCGAGATCTGATTCACCCCTCCACTTT.

V is TRBV4-2 and J is TRBJ2-3, with 11 nucleotides matching TRBD2. This CDR3 comprises 16 residues. Per germline, CDR1 LGHNA and CDR2 YNFKEQ. J gave up 10 bases and V 4 bases, and 13 bases lay outside the gene matches. The CDR3 region has the DNA TGTGCCAGCAGCCCCCAAAGCACTAGCGGGGGAAATGCGCAGTATTTT. It specifies CASSPQSTSGGNAQYF.

The CDR3 region has the DNA TGTGCCAGCAGTTATGGCAGTAATGAGCAGTTCTTC. Translation: CASSYGSNEQFF. V usage is TRBV6-6 and J usage is TRBJ2-1; D is uncertain. CDR3 length: 12 amino acids. CDR1 is MNHNY and CDR2 is SVGAGI in the germline V gene (reference sequence). The V gene lost 3 bases and the J gene lost 7 bases, with 7 bases spanning the gap.

This chain joins TRBV5-1 and TRBJ2-6; D gene uncertain. V was trimmed by 2 bases and J by 2 bases, leaving 11 bases between them. CDR3 length equals 16 residues. Germline CDR1 and CDR2: SGHRS and YFSETQ. The CDR3 DNA sequence: TGCGCCAGCAGCTTTAGTCCGAAGACTGGGGCCAACGTCCTGACTTTC. The encoded protein is CASSFSPKTGANVLTF.

The chain joins TRBV25-1 to TRBJ2-7; D remains ambiguous. The CDR3 has 16 residues. Deletions cut 4 bases from V and 0 bases from J, with 16 bases between. The germline V gene has CDR1 MGHDK and CDR2 SYGVNS. The CDR3 bases are TGTGCCAGCAGTGGACCGGAGACTCCAAGCTCCTACGAGCAGTACTTC. This sequence encodes CASSGPETPSSYEQYF.

This chain uses TRBV2 with TRBJ2-1; 12 bases align to TRBD2. V shed 6 bases, J shed 7 bases, and the junction held 4 bases outside the gene matches. Germline CDR1 and CDR2: SNHLY and FYNNEI. This CDR3 is 14 amino acids long. CDR3 in DNA: TGTGCCAGCAGGGATCTAGCGGGGGGGAATGAGCAGTTCTTC. Amino acids: CASRDLAGGNEQFF.

The chain links TRBV6-6 to TRBJ2-1, with 9 bases lining up with TRBD2. V was clipped by 2 bases and J by 6 bases; unmatched bases: 8. Germline V gene sequence: CDR1 MNHNY, CDR2 SVGAGI (reference sequence). The CDR3 is 16 residues long. This CDR3 is CASSYPEAGGTNEQFF. CDR3 DNA: TGTGCCAGCAGTTACCCCGAAGCGGGGGGAACCAATGAGCAGTTCTTC.

The rearrangement links TRBV7-2 to TRBJ1-6; D not certain. The length of the CDR3 is 15 residues. CDR1 and CDR2 (germline): SGHTA, FQGNSA. V shed 4 bases and J shed 7 bases, with 14 bases lying between them. The CDR3 loop reads CASSSTGSSNSPLHF. CDR3 nucleotide sequence: TGTGCCAGCAGCTCAACCGGGAGTTCCAATTCACCCCTCCACTTT.

The chain employs TRBV5-1 and TRBJ1-1, with D possibly being TRBD1 (5 bases). V shed 3 bases and J shed 1 base, with 10 bases lying between them. The CDR3 totals 14 residues. Germline CDR1 and CDR2: SGHRS and YFSETQ. The CDR3 reads CASSSTQGNTEAFF. In DNA, the CDR3 is TGCGCCAGCAGCTCGACCCAGGGGAACACTGAAGCTTTCTTT.

The J gene is TRBJ2-7, the V gene TRBV6-1; D unresolved. Trimming stripped 0 bases from V and 6 bases from J, with 12 bases between. The CDR3 length is 14 residues. Looked up from germline, CDR1 is MNHNS and CDR2 is SASEGT. The CDR3 DNA is TGTGCCAGCAGTGAAGCGGCGGCAGCGCTCGAGCAGTACTTC. It is translated as CASSEAAAALEQYF.

The chain carries TRBV14 and TRBJ2-5; possible D gene TRBD1, 7 bases. Trimming stripped 2 bases from V and 4 bases from J, with 14 bases between. The germline V gene encodes CDR1 SGHDN and CDR2 FVKESK. The CDR3 contains 15 residues. CDR3: CASSQRTGGVETQYF. CDR3 nucleotides: TGTGCCAGCAGCCAAAGGACAGGAGGGGTAGAGACCCAGTACTTC.

The chain is built from TRBV19 and TRBJ1-1; 7 positions match TRBD1. This CDR3 spans 12 amino acids. Germline V gene data show CDR1 as LNHDA and CDR2 as SQIVND (reference sequence). Losses at the gene ends were 7 bases for V and 6 bases for J; bases not matched to a gene: 5. CDR3 DNA sequence: TGTGCCAGTAAGAGGGGGCCAGCTGAAGCTTTCTTT. Amino acid sequence: CASKRGPAEAFF.

This rearrangement joins TRBV7-2 to TRBJ2-1; 7 nucleotides match TRBD1. CDR1 SGHTA and CDR2 FQGNSA come from the germline V gene. J was trimmed by 2 bases and V by 1 base; bases with no gene match: 8. CDR3 length: 17 amino acids. CDR3 DNA sequence: TGTGCCAGCAGCTTAGGAAGTGGGACAGTGACCTACAATGAGCAGTTCTTC. It codes for CASSLGSGTVTYNEQFF.

This rearrangement joins TRBV11-3 to TRBJ2-7; tentatively, D is TRBD1 (6 bases). The germline CDR1 and CDR2 sequences are SGHNT and YENEEA. Trimming shortened V by 0 bases and J by 0 bases, and 9 bases separated the two germline ends. The CDR3 spans 15 residues. This CDR3 is CASSLDWDNSYEQYF. In nucleotides, the CDR3 is TGTGCCAGCAGCTTAGATTGGGACAACTCCTACGAGCAGTACTTC.

The J gene is TRBJ2-3, the V gene TRBV9, with D possibly being TRBD1 (5 bases). V lost 0 bases to trimming and J lost 6 bases, with 14 bases between them. The germline gives CDR1 SGDLS, CDR2 YYNGEE. There are 15 residues in the CDR3. CDR3 coding DNA: TGTGCCAGCAGCGTAGCTCGGACACCGGCGGATACGCAGTATTTT. This encodes CASSVARTPADTQYF.

V and J are TRBV5-1 and TRBJ2-5; 11 nucleotides align to TRBD2. The CDR3 contains 17 residues. V shed 0 bases, J shed 1 base, and the junction held 5 bases outside the gene matches. CDR1 is SGHRS, CDR2 YFSETQ, per germline. The DNA of the CDR3 is TGCGCCAGCAGCTTGGCCGTAGCGGGGGGGCCCCAAGAGACCCAGTACTTC. Its translation is CASSLAVAGGPQETQYF.

The V call is TRBV30, the J call TRBJ2-1; 10 bases agree with TRBD2. V dropped 6 bases and J dropped 8; count of bases not matched to a gene: 13. The CDR3 runs to 15 residues. Germline V gene data show CDR1 as GTSNPN and CDR2 as SVGIG (reference sequence). The CDR3 DNA reads TGTGCCTGCACGAGGTGGACTAGCGGCTGGGATGAGCAGTTCTTC. Protein product: CACTRWTSGWDEQFF.

The gene calls are TRBV7-8 and TRBJ1-5; 8 positions agree with TRBD1. The CDR3 consists of 14 residues. CDR1 and CDR2 from the germline V gene are SGHVS and FQNEAQ. Unmatched junction bases numbered 3, after V lost 1 base and J lost 7 bases. The CDR3 protein is CASSLGTGLQPQHF. In nucleotides, the CDR3 is TGTGCCAGCAGCTTAGGGACAGGGCTGCAGCCCCAGCATTTT. The whole variable domain, remainder taken from reference TRBV7-8 and TRBJ1-5, is GAGVSQSPRYKVAKRGQDVALRCDPISGHVSLFWYQQALGQGPEFLTYFQNEAQLDKSGLPSDRFFAERPEGSVSTLKIQRTQQEDSAVYLCASSLGTGLQPQHFGDGTRLSIL.

V is TRBV6-1 and J is TRBJ1-2; maybe TRBD1 (5 bases). The V end was cut by 2 bases, the J end by 5 bases, with 18 bases between. In germline, CDR1 is MNHNS, CDR2 SASEGT. The CDR3 consists of 16 residues. The CDR3 region has the DNA TGTGCCAGCAGTGAATCCCCGGCTAGGGGAGGATATGGCTACACCTTC. Amino acid sequence: CASSESPARGGYGYTF.

V gene TRBV29-1 combines with J gene TRBJ1-5; D possibly corresponds to TRBD1 (5 bases). The CDR3 sequence is 13 residues long. Germline CDR1 is SQVTM and CDR2 is ANQGSEA. V lost 5 bases to trimming and J lost 2 bases, with 10 bases between them. Here the CDR3 DNA reads TGCAGCGTTAGGCAGGGTGGCAATCAGCCCCAGCATTTT. It is translated as CSVRQGGNQPQHF.

This sequence joins TRBV25-1 and TRBJ1-5; no clear D gene. This CDR3 has 15 residues. V was shortened by 5 bases and J by 3 bases, with 14 bases between the two germline ends. CDR1 and CDR2 from the germline V gene are MGHDK and SYGVNS. The chain's CDR3 is CASSPSGFDNQPQHF. CDR3 sequence (DNA): TGTGCCAGCAGTCCCTCCGGGTTTGACAATCAGCCCCAGCATTTT.

The genes are TRBV4-3 and TRBJ2-7, with 11 bases lining up with TRBD2. This CDR3 spans 16 amino acids. The V gene end was trimmed by 1 base and the J gene end by 2 bases; junction bases not matched to a gene: 4. Germline loops: CDR1 LGHNA, CDR2 YSLEER. CDR3 coding DNA: TGCGCCAGCAGCCAAGTCTTAGCGGGGGGGACCTACGAGCAGTACTTC. This encodes CASSQVLAGGTYEQYF.

The chain links TRBV27 to TRBJ2-7, with TRBD1 as a possible D gene (6 bases). V was trimmed by 8 bases and J by 6 bases, leaving 14 bases between them. The germline gives CDR1 MNHEY, CDR2 SMNVEV (reference sequence). The CDR3 covers 12 residues. The DNA of the CDR3 is TGTGCCAGCGGCCTCAGGGGTAGCGAGCAGTACTTC. Residues: CASGLRGSEQYF.

J is TRBJ2-3 and V is TRBV5-1; 8 bases map to TRBD2. Per the germline V gene, CDR1 is SGHRS and CDR2 is YFSETQ. After removal of 1 base from V and 5 bases from J, the junction contained 9 bases not matched to a gene. This CDR3 spans 16 amino acids. The CDR3 DNA reads TGCGCCAGCAGCTTGAAAACCATTCTAGCGGGAGATACGCAGTATTTT. Translation: CASSLKTILAGDTQYF.

CDR3 sequence (DNA): TGTGCCAGCAGCAAAACCCCCGGGACAGTCACGTCCTACGAGCAGTACTTC. Protein product: CASSKTPGTVTSYEQYF. The chain combines TRBV7-2 with TRBJ2-7; 7 positions agree with TRBD1. Germline values: CDR1 SGHTA, CDR2 FQGNSA. The ends lost 5 bases at V and 1 base at J; junction bases unmatched: 14. The CDR3 is made up of 17 amino acids.